These T cell receptor beta chains were read from a single sample in a study of cytomegalovirus exposure and HLA in healthy donors. Some clones are missing from TCRdb's copy, which holds only in-frame ones; the method was immunoSEQ multiplex PCR. Among 150,000 to 200,000 clones listed, roughly a tenth were seen once. The sequencing input was PBMCs. The receptors come from a woman aged 25 to 39 in good health and CMV-seropositive. CDR3s include the opening cysteine and the closing phenylalanine or tryptophan. The D gene is left open where the match is weak. Only some rows state a clone size, as once, few, many or a class for expanded clones.

clone_size j_call v_call d_call cdr3_aa cdr3_nt
few TRBJ2-7 TRBV9 . CASSSGLESSYEQYF TGTGCCAGCAGCTCCGGACTCGAGAGCTCCTACGAGCAGTACTTC
. TRBJ1-2 TRBV2 TRBD1 CASSPDRDYGYTF TGTGCCAGCAGTCCCGACAGGGACTATGGCTACACCTTC
. TRBJ1-2 TRBV19 TRBD1 CASSILLTGEGYTF TGTGCCAGTAGTATCCTCCTGACAGGGGAGGGCTACACCTTC
few TRBJ1-5 TRBV6-1 . CAAKEGLSNQPQHF TGTGCCGCGAAGGAGGGACTGAGCAATCAGCCCCAGCATTTT
few TRBJ2-1 TRBV5-4 . CASSLAGLGEQFF TGTGCCAGCAGCTTGGCAGGGTTGGGTGAGCAGTTCTTC
few TRBJ2-6 TRBV19 TRBD1 CASSIAAILDRGLVHGANVLTF TGTGCCAGTAGTATAGCAGCTATACTGGACAGGGGGCTAGTTCATGGGGCCAACGTCCTGACTTTC
. TRBJ2-1 TRBV10-2 . CASSERWANEQFF TGCGCCAGCAGTGAGAGATGGGCTAATGAGCAGTTCTTC
. TRBJ2-7 TRBV7-9 TRBD1 CASFRDSSYEQYF TGTGCCAGCTTCCGGGACAGCTCCTACGAGCAGTACTTC
. TRBJ1-4 TRBV11-2 TRBD1 CASSPQGAGEKLFF TGTGCCAGCAGCCCACAGGGGGCAGGTGAAAAACTGTTTTTT
few TRBJ2-1 TRBV5-1 . CASSFTIPHNEQFF TGCGCCAGCAGCTTTACTATCCCACACAATGAGCAGTTCTTC
. TRBJ2-2 TRBV5-1 TRBD2 CASSPGLAGVSGELFF TGCGCCAGCAGCCCGGGACTAGCGGGAGTTTCCGGGGAGCTGTTTTTT
. TRBJ2-7 TRBV2 TRBD2 CASSVLHQGTSGKGSKNEQYF TGTGCCAGCAGCGTACTCCACCAGGGGACTAGCGGGAAGGGGAGTAAGAACGAGCAGTACTTC
. TRBJ2-3 TRBV5-6 . CATGRSSTDTQYF TGTGCCACTGGTAGATCTAGCACAGATACGCAGTATTTT
. TRBJ2-7 TRBV19 . CASSAQRGGAYEQYF TGTGCCAGTAGTGCCCAACGAGGGGGGGCATACGAGCAGTACTTC
. TRBJ2-7 TRBV6-1 . CASSEALDLNYEQYF TGTGCCAGCAGTGAGGCCCTCGACCTTAACTACGAGCAGTACTTC